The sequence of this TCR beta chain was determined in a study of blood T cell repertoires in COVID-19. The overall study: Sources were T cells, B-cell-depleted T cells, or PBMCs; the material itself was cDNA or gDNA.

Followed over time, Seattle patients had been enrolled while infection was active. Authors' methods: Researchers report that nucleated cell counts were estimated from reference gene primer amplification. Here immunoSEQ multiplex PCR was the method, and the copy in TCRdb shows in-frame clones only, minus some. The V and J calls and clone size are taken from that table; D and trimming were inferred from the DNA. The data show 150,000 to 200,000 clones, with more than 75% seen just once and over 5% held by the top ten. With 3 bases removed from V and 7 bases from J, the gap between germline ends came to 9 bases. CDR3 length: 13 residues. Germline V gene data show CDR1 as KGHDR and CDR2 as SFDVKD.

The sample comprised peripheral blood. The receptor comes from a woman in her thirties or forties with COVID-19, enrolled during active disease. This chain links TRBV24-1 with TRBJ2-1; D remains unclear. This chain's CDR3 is CATSDDSWNEQFF. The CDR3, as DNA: TGTGCCACCAGTGATGACTCTTGGAATGAGCAGTTCTTC.